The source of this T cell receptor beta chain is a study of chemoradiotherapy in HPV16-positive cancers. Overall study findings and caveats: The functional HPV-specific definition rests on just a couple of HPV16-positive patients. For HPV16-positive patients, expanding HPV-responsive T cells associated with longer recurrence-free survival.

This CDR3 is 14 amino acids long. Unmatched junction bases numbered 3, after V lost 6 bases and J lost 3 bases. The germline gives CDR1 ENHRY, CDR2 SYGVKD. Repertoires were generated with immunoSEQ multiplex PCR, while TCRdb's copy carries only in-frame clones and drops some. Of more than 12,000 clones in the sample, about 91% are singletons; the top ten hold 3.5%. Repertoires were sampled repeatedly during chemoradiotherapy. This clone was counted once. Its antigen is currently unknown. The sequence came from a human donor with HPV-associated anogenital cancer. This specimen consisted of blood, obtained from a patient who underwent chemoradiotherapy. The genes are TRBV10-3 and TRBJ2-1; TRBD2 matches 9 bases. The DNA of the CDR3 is TGTGCCATCAGGGCGGGGGGGATCTACAATGAGCAGTTCTTC. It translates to CAIRAGGIYNEQFF.